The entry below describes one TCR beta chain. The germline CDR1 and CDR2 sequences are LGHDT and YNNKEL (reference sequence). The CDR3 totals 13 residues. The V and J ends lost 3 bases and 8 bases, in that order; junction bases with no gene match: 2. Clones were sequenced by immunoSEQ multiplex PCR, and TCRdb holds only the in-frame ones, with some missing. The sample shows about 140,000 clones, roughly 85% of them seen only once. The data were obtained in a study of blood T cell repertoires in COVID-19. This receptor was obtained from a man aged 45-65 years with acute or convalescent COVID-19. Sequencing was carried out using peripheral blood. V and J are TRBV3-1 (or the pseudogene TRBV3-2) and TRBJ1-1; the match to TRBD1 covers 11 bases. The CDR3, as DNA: TGTGCCAGCAGCCACGGACAGGGGGCGGAAGCTTTCTTT. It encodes CASSHGQGAEAFF.